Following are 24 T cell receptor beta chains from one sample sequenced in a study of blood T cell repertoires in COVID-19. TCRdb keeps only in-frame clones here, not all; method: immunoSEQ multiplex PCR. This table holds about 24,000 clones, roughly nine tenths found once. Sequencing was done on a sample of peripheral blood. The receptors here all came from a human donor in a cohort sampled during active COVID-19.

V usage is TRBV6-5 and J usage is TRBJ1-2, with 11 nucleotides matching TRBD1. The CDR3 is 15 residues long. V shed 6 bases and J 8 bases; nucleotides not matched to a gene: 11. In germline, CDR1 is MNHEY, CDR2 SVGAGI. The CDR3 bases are TGTGCCAGCAGGCGGGACAGGGGGTTAGTAGGGGGCTACACCTTC. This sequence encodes CASRRDRGLVGGYTF.

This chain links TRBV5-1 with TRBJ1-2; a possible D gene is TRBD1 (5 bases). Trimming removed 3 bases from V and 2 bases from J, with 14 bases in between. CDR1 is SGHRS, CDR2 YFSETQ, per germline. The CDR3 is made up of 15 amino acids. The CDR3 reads CASSSAAGDNYGYTF. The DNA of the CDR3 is TGCGCCAGCAGCTCGGCTGCGGGGGACAACTATGGCTACACCTTC. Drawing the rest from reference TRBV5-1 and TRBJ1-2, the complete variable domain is KAGVTQTPRYLIKTRGQQVTLSCSPISGHRSVSWYQQTPGQGLQFLFEYFSETQRNKGNFPGRFSGRQFSNSRSEMNVSTLELGDSALYLCASSSAAGDNYGYTFGSGTRLTVV.

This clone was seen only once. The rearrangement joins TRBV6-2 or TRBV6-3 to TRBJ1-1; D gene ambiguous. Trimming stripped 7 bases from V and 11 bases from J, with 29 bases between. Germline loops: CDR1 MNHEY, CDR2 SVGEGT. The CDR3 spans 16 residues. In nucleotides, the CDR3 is TGTGCCAGCACCCCACTCTGGGCAGGCCCCACCTCTGTGGCTTTCTTT. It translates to CASTPLWAGPTSVAFF.

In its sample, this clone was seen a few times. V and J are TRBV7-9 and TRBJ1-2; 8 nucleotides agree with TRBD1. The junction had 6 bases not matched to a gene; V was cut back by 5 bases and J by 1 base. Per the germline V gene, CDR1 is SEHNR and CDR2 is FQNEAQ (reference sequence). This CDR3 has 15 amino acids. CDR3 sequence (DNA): TGTGCCAGCAGCCCCGGACAGGGAAATAACTATGGCTACACCTTC. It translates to CASSPGQGNNYGYTF. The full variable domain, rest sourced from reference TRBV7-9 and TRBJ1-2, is DTGVSQNPRHKITKRGQNVTFRCDPISEHNRLYWYRQTLGQGPEFLTYFQNEAQLEKSRLLSDRFSAERPKGSFSTLEIQRTEQGDSAMYLCASSPGQGNNYGYTFGSGTRLTVV.

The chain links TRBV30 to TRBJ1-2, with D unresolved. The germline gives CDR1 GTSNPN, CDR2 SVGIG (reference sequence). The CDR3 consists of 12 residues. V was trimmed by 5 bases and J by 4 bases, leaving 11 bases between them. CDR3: CAWAPSSYGYTF. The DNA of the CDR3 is TGTGCCTGGGCCCCATCGAGCTATGGCTACACCTTC.

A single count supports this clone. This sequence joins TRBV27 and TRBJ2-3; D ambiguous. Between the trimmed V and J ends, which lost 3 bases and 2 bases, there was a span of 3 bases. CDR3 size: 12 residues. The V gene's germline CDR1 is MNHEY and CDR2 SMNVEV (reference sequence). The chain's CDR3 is CASSFNTDTQYF. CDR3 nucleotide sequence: TGTGCCAGCAGTTTTAACACAGATACGCAGTATTTT.

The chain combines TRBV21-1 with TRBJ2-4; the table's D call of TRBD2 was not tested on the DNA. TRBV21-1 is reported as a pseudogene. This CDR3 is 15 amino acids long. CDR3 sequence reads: CASSKSRISKNIQYF. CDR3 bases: TGTGCCAGCAGCAAATCTAGGATCTCCAAAAACATTCAGTACTTC.

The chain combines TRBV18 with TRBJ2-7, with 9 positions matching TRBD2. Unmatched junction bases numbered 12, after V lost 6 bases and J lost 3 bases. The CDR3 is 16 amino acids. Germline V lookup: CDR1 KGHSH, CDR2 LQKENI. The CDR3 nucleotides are TGTGCCAGCTCCCCTAAGAGGGGTAGCGGGGGCTACGAGCAGTACTTC. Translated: CASSPKRGSGGYEQYF.

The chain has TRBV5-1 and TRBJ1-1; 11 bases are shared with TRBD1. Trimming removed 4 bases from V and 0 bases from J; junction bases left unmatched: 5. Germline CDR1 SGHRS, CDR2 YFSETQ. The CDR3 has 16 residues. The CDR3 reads CASSRTGGPMNTEAFF. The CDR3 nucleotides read TGCGCCAGCAGCCGGACAGGGGGCCCTATGAACACTGAAGCTTTCTTT. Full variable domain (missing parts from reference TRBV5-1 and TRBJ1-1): KAGVTQTPRYLIKTRGQQVTLSCSPISGHRSVSWYQQTPGQGLQFLFEYFSETQRNKGNFPGRFSGRQFSNSRSEMNVSTLELGDSALYLCASSRTGGPMNTEAFFGQGTRLTVV.

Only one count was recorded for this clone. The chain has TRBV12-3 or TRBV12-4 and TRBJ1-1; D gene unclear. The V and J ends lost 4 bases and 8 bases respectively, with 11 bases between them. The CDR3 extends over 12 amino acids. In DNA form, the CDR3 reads TGTGCCAGCAGTTCGAAGTACGGGGAAGCTTTCTTT. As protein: CASSSKYGEAFF.

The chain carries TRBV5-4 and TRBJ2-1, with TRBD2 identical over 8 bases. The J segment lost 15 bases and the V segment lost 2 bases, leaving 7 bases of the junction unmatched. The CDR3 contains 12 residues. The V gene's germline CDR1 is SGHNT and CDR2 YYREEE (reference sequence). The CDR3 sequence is CASSFRTSRPFF. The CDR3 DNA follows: TGTGCCAGCAGCTTCCGGACTAGCAGGCCGTTCTTC.

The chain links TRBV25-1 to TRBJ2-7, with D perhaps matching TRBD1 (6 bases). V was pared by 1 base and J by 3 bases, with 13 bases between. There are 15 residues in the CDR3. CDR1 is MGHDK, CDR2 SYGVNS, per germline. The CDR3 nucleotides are TGTGCCAGCAGTGAATTAGGGGCAGGGGACTACGAGCAGTACTTC. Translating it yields CASSELGAGDYEQYF.

This CDR3 reads CATFSFTSYNEQFF. The DNA of the CDR3 is TGTGCCACTTTTAGCTTCACTTCCTACAATGAGCAGTTCTTC. The genes are TRBV6-5 and TRBJ2-1, with D unresolved. Germline V gene data show CDR1 as MNHEY and CDR2 as SVGAGI. Trimming left V 10 bases short and J 1 base short, with 14 bases between. The CDR3 extends over 14 amino acids.

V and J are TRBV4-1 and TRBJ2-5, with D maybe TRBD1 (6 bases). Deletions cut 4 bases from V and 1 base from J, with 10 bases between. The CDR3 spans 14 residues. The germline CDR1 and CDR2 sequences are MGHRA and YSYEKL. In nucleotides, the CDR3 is TGCGCCAGCAGCCCCCAGGGGAGCCAAGAGACCCAGTACTTC. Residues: CASSPQGSQETQYF.

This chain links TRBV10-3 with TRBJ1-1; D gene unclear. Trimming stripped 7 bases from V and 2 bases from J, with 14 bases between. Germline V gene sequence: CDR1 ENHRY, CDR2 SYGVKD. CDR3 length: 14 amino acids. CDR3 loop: CAIKAVGVNTEAFF. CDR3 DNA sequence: TGTGCCATCAAGGCAGTCGGGGTAAACACTGAAGCTTTCTTT.

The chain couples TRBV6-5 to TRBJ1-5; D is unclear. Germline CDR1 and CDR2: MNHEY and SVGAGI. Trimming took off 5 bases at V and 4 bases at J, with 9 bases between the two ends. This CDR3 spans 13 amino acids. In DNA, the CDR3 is TGTGCCAGCAGTAAACAGCAGAATCAGCCCCAGCATTTT. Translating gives CASSKQQNQPQHF.

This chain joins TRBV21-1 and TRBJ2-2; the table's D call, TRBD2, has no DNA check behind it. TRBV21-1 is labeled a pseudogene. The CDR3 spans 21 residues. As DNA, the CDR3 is TGTGCCAGCAGCAAACATAGAGAGAGCTGCGGGAGGGGCCGATGGAGCGGGGAGCTGTTTTTT. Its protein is CASSKHRESCGRGRWSGELFF.

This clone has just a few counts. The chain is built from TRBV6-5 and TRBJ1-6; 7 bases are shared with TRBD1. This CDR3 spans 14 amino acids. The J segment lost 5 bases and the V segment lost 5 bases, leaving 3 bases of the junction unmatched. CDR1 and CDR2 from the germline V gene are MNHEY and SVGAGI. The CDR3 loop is CASSTGQNNSPLHF. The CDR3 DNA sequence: TGTGCCAGCAGTACGGGACAGAATAATTCACCCCTCCACTTT.

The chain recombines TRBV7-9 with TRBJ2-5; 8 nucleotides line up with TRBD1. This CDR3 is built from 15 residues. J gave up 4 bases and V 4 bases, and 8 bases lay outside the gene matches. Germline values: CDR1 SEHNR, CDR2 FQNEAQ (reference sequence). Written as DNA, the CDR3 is TGTGCCAGCAGCTCCGGTCAGGGGGCGGCAGAGACCCAGTACTTC. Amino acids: CASSSGQGAAETQYF.

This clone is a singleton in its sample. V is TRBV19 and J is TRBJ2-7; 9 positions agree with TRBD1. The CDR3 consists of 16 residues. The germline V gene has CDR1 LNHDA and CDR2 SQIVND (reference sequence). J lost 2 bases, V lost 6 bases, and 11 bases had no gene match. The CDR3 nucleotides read TGTGCCAGTAGCCTCTCCCGGGACAGGGCCACCTACGAGCAGTACTTC. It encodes CASSLSRDRATYEQYF.

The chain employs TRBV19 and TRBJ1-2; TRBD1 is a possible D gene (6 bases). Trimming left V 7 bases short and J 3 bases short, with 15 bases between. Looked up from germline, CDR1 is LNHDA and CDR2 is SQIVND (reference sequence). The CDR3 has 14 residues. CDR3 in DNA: TGTGCCAGTAAGAGGGCAGGGGTGGACTATGGCTACACCTTC. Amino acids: CASKRAGVDYGYTF.

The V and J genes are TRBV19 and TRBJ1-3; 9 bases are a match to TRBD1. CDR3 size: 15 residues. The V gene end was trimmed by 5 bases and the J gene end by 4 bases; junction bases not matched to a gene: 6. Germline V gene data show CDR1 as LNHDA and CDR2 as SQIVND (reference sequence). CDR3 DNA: TGTGCCAGTAGTGAACAGGGGGCGGAAGGAAACACCATATATTTT. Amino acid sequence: CASSEQGAEGNTIYF.

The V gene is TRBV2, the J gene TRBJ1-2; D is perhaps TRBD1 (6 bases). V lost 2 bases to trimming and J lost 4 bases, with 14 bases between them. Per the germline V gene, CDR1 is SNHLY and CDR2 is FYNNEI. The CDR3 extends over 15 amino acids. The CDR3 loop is CASSERTRGGYGYTF. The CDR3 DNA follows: TGTGCCAGCAGTGAAAGAACTAGGGGGGGCTATGGCTACACCTTC.

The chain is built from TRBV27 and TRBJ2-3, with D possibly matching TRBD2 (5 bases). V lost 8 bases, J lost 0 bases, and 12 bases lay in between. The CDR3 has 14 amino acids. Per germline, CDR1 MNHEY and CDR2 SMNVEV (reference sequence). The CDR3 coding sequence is TGTGCCAGCTCCCGCGGGCTTAGCACAGATACGCAGTATTTT. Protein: CASSRGLSTDTQYF.